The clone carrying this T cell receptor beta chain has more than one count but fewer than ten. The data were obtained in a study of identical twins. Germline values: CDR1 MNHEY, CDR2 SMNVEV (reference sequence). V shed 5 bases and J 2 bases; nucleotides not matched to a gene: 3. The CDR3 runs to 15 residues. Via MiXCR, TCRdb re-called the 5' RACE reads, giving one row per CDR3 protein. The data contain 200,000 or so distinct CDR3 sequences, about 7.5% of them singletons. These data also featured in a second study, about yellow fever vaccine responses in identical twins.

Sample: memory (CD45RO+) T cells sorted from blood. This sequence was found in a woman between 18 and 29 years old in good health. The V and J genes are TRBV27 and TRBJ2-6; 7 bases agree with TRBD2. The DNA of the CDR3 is TGTGCCAGCAGTGAACGGGGGGCTGGGGCCAACGTCCTGACTTTC. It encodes CASSERGAGANVLTF. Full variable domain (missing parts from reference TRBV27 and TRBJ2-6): EAQVTQNPRYLITVTGKKLTVTCSQNMNHEYMSWYRQDPGLGLRQIYYSMNVEVTDKGDVPEGYKVSRKEKRNFPLILESPSPNQTSLYFCASSERGAGANVLTFGAGSRLTVL.